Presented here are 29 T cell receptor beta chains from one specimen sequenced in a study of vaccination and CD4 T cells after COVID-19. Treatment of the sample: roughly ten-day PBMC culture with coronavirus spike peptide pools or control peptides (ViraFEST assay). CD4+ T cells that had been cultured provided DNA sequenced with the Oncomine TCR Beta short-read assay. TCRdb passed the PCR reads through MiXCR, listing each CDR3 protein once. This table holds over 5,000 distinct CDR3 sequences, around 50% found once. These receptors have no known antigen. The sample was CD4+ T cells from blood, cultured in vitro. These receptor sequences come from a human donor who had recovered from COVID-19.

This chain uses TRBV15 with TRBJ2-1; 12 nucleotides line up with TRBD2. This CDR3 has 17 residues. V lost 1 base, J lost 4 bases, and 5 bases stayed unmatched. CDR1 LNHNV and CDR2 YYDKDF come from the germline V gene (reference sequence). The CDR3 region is CATSRGSLAGGYNEQFF. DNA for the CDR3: TGTGCCACCAGCAGAGGCTCCCTAGCGGGAGGGTACAATGAGCAGTTCTTC.

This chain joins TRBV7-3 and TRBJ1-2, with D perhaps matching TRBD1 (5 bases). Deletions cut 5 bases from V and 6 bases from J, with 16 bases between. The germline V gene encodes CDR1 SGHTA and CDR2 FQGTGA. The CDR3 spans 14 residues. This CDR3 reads CASSPEGRVDGYTF. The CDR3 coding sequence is TGTGCCAGCAGCCCTGAGGGCAGGGTGGATGGCTACACCTTC.

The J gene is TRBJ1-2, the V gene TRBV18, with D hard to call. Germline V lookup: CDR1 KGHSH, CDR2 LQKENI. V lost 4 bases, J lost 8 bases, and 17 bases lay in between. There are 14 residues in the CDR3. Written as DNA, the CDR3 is TGTGCCAGCTCACAAAATGCGCTTATGAGCGGCTACACCTTC. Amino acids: CASSQNALMSGYTF.

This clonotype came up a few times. The CDR3 sequence: CASSLVQTGEAFF. CDR3 in DNA: TGTGCCAGCAGCTTAGTACAGACAGGTGAAGCTTTCTTT. The rearrangement joins TRBV7-8 to TRBJ1-1; D is perhaps TRBD1 (6 bases). V lost 1 base, J lost 7 bases, and 10 bases lay in between. The CDR3 is 13 amino acids. The germline V gene encodes CDR1 SGHVS and CDR2 FQNEAQ.

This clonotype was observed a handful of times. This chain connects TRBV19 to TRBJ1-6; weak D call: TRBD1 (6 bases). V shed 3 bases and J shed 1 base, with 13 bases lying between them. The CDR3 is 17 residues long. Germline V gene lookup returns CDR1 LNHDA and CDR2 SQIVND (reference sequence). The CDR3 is CASSIRQGRSYNSPLHF. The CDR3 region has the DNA TGTGCCAGTAGTATTCGGCAGGGGAGGTCCTATAATTCACCCCTCCACTTT.

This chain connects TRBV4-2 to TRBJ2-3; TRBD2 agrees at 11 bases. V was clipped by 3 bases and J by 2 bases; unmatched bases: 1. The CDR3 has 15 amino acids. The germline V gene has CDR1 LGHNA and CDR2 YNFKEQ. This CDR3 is CASSQTSGATDTQYF. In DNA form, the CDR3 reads TGTGCCAGCAGCCAGACTAGCGGGGCCACAGATACGCAGTATTTT.

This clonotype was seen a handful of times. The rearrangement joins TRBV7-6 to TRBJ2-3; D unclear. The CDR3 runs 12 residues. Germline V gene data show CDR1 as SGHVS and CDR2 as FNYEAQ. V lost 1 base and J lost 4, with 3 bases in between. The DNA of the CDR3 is TGTGCCAGCAGCTTAGTCCCAGATACGCAGTATTTT. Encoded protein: CASSLVPDTQYF.

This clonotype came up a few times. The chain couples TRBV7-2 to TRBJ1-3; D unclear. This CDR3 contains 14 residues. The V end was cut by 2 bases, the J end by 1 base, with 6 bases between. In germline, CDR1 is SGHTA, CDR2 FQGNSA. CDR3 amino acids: CASSLMGSGNTIYF. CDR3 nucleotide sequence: TGTGCCAGCAGCTTAATGGGGTCTGGAAACACCATATATTTT. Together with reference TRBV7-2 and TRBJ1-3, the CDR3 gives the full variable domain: GAGVSQSPSNKVTEKGKDVELRCDPISGHTALYWYRQSLGQGLEFLIYFQGNSAPDKSGLPSDRFSAERTGGSVSTLTIQRTQQEDSAVYLCASSLMGSGNTIYFGEGSWLTVV.

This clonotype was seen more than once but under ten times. CDR3 sequence: CASGRGDYGYTF. The CDR3 region has the DNA TGTGCCAGCGGCCGGGGTGACTATGGCTACACCTTC. V and J are TRBV6-1 and TRBJ1-2, with no clear D. Per the germline V gene, CDR1 is MNHNS and CDR2 is SASEGT. V was cut by 8 bases and J by 3 bases, with 10 bases left in between. The CDR3 has 12 amino acids.

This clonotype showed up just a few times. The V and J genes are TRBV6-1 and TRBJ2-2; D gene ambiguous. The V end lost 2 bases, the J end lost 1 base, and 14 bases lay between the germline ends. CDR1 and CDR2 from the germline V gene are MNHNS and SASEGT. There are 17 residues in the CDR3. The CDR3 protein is CASSESALSGNTGELFF. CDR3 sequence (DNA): TGTGCCAGCAGTGAATCTGCGCTGTCAGGGAACACCGGGGAGCTGTTTTTT.

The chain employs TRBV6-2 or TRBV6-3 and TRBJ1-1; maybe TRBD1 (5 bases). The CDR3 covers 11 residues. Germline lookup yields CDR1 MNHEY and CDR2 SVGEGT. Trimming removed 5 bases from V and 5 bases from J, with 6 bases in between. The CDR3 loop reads CASSQGTEAFF. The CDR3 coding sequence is TGTGCCAGCAGTCAGGGAACTGAAGCTTTCTTT.

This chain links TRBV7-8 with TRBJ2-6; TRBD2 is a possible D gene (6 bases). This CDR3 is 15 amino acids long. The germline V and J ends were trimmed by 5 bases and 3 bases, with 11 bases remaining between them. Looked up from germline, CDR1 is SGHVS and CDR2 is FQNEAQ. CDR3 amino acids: CASSPPGVGANVLTF. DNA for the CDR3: TGTGCCAGCAGCCCCCCGGGGGTTGGGGCCAACGTCCTGACTTTC.

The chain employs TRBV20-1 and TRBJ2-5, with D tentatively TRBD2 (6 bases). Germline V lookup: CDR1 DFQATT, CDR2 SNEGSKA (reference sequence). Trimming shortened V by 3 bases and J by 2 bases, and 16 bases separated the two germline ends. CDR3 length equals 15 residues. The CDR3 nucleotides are TGCAGTGCTAGTCCGCGGGGATCGTGGCAAGAGACCCAGTACTTC. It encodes CSASPRGSWQETQYF.

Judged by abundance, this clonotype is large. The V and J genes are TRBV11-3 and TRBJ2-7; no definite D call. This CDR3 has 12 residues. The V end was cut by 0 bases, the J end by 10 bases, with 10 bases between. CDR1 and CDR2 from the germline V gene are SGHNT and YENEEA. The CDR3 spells CASSLEGVAQYF. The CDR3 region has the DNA TGTGCCAGCAGCTTAGAGGGCGTAGCCCAGTACTTC.

CDR3 bases: TGTGCCAGCAGTCCCAACCCGGGACAGGGGGCAGGGGAGCAGTACTTC. It codes for CASSPNPGQGAGEQYF. The chain has TRBV12-3 or TRBV12-4 and TRBJ2-7; 12 bases match TRBD1. The CDR3 totals 16 residues. Losses at the gene ends were 5 bases for V and 7 bases for J; bases not matched to a gene: 12.

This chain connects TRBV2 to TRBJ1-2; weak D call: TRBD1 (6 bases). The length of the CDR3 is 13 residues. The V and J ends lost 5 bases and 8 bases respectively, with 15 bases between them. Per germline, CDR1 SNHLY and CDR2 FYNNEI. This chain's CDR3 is CASSTGDIYGYTF. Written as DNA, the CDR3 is TGTGCCAGCAGTACGGGGGACATCTACGGCTACACCTTC.

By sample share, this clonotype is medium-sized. This chain's CDR3 is CASSLRTGDQGTDTQYF. The CDR3 nucleotides are TGCGCCAGCAGCCTTAGGACAGGCGACCAAGGCACAGATACGCAGTATTTT. This rearrangement joins TRBV4-3 to TRBJ2-3; TRBD1 matches 7 bases. Unmatched junction bases numbered 11, after V lost 4 bases and J lost 1 base. Germline values: CDR1 LGHNA, CDR2 YSLEER. The CDR3 is 17 residues long.

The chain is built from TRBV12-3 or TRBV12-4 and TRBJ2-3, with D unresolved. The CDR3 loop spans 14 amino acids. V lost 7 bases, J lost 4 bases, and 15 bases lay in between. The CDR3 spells CASTLLGPADTQYF. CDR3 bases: TGTGCCAGCACCTTGCTAGGGCCGGCAGATACGCAGTATTTT.

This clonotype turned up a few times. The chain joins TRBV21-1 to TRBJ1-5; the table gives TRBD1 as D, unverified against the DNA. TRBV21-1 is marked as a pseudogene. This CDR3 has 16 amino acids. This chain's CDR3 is CASSKAPRGGNQPQHF. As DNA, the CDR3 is TGTGCCAGCAGCAAAGCGCCCCGGGGAGGCAATCAGCCCCAGCATTTT.

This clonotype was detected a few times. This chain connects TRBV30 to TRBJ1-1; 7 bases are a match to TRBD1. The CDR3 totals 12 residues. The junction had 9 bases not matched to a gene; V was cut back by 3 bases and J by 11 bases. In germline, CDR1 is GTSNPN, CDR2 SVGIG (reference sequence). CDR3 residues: CAWSPLTGAAFF. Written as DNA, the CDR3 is TGTGCCTGGAGCCCCCTTACAGGGGCGGCTTTCTTT.

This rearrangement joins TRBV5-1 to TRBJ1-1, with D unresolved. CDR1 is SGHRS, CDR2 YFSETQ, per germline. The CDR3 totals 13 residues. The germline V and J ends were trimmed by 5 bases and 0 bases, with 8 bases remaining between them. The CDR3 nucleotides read TGCGCCAGCAGGGGGAGCATGAACACTGAAGCTTTCTTT. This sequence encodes CASRGSMNTEAFF.

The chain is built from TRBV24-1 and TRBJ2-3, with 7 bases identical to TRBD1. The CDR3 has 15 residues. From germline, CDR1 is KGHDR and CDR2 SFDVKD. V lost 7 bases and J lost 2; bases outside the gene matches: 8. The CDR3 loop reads CATSPRDSNTDTQYF. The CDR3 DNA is TGTGCCACCAGCCCCCGGGACAGTAACACAGATACGCAGTATTTT.

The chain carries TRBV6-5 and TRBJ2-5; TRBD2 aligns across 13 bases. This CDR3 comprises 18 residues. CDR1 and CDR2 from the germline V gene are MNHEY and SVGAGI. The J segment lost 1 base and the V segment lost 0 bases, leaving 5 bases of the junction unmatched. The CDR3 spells CASSYSLLAGGTQETQYF. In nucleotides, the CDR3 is TGTGCCAGCAGTTACTCCCTACTAGCGGGGGGGACCCAAGAGACCCAGTACTTC.

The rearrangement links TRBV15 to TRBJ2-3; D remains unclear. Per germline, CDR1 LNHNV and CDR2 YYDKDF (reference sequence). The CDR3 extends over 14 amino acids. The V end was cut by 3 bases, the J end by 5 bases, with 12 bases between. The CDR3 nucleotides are TGTGCCACCAGCAGGATGGACGGGTTAGATACGCAGTATTTT. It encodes CATSRMDGLDTQYF.

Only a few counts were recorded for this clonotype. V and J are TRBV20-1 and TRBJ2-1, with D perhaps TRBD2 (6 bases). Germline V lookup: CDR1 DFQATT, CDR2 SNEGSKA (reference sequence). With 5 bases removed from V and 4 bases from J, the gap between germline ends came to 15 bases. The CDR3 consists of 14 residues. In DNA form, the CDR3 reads TGCAGTGCTGGGATAGCGGAGCTTTACAATGAGCAGTTCTTC. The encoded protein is CSAGIAELYNEQFF.

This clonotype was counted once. This CDR3 reads CASSQPGGVNTEAFF. The CDR3 nucleotides are TGCGCCAGCAGCCAGCCCGGGGGCGTGAACACTGAAGCTTTCTTT. V and J are TRBV4-1 and TRBJ1-1; a weak D match, TRBD1 (6 bases). The CDR3 spans 15 residues. Deletions cut 3 bases from V and 0 bases from J, with 11 bases between. In germline, CDR1 is MGHRA, CDR2 YSYEKL.

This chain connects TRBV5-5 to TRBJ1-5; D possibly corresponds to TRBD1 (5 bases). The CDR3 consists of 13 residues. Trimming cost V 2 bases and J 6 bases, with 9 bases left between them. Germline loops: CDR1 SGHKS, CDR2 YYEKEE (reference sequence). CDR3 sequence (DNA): TGTGCCAGCAGCTTTGAGGGGCTTCAGCCCCAGCATTTT. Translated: CASSFEGLQPQHF.

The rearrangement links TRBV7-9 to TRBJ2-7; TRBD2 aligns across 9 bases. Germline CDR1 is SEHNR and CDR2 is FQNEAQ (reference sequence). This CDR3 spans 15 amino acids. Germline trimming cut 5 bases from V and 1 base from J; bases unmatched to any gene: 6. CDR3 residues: CASSVTSGGSYEQYF. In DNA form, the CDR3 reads TGTGCCAGCAGCGTGACTAGCGGAGGATCCTACGAGCAGTACTTC.

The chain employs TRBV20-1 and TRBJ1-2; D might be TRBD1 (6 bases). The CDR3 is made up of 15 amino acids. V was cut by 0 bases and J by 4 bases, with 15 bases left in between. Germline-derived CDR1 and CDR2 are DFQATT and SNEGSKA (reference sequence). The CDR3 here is CSARETGRGGYGYTF. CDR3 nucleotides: TGCAGTGCTAGAGAGACAGGCAGGGGAGGCTATGGCTACACCTTC.